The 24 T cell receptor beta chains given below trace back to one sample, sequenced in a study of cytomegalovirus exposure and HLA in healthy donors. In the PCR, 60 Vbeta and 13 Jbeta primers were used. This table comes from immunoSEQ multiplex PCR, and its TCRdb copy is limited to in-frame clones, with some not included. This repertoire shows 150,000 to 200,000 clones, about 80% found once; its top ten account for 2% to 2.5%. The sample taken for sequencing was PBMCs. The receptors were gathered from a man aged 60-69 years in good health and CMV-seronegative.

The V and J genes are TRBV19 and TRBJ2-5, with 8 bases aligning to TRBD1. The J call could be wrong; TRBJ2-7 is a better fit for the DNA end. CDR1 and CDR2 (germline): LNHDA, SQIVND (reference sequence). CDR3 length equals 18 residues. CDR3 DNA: TGTGCCAGTAGTATCGCAGGACAGGGAGTCAAGCGCTCCTACGAGCAGTACTTC. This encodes CASSIAGQGVKRSYEQYF.

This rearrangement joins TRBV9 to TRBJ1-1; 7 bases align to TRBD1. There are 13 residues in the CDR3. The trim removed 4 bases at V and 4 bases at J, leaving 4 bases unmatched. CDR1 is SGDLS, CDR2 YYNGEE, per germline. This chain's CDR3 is CASSPRQGTEAFF. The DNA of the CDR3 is TGTGCCAGCAGCCCCCGACAGGGCACTGAAGCTTTCTTT.

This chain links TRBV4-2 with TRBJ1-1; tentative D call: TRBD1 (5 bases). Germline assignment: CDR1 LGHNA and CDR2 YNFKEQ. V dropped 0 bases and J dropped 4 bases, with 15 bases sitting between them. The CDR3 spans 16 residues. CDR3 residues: CASSQELQVISTEAFF. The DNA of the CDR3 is TGTGCCAGCAGCCAAGAGTTACAGGTTATAAGCACTGAAGCTTTCTTT.

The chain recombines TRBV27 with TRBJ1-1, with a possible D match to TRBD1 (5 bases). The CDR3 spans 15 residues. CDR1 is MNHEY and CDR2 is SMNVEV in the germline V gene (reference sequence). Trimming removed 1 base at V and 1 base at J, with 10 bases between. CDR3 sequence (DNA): TGTGCCAGCAGTTTATGGGCAGGGTCGAACACTGAAGCTTTCTTT. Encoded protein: CASSLWAGSNTEAFF.

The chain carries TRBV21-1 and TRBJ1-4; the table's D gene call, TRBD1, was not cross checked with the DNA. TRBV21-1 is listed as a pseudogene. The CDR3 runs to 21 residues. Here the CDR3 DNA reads TGTGCCAGCAGCAAAGTAAGGGGGCGGCCAGGGCTCTCCCCAACTAATGAAAAACTGTTTTTT. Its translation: CASSKVRGRPGLSPTNEKLFF.

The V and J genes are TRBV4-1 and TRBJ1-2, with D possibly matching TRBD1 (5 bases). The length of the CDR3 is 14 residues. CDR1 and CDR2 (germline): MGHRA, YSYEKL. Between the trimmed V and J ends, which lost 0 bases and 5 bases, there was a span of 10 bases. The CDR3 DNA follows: TGCGCCAGCAGCCAAGAAAGGGGTGGTTATGGCTACACCTTC. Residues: CASSQERGGYGYTF.

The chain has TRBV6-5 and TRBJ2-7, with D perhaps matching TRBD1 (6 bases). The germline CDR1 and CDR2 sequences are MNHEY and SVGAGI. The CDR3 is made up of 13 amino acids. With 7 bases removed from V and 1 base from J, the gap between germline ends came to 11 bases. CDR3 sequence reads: CASTPGVSYEQYF. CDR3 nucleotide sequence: TGTGCCAGCACTCCAGGGGTATCCTACGAGCAGTACTTC.

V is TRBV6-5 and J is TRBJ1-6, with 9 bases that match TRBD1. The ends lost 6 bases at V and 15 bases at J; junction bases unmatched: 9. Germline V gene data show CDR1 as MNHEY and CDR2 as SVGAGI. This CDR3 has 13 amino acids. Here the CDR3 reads CASRTTGTGSLHF. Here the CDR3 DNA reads TGTGCCAGCAGAACAACCGGGACAGGGAGCCTCCACTTT.

DNA of the CDR3: TGCAGCAATCGGGGGAACTATGGCTACACCTTC. Translation: CSNRGNYGYTF. The V call is TRBV20-1, the J call TRBJ1-2; D is perhaps TRBD1 (5 bases). The CDR3 has 11 residues. Germline V CDR1 and CDR2: DFQATT, SNEGSKA (reference sequence).

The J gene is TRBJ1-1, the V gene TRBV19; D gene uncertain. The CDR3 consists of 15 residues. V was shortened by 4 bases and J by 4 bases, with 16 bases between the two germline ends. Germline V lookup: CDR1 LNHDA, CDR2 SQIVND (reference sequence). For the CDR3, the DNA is TGTGCCAGTAGTACCCCTTCGGACTCGGGCACTGAAGCTTTCTTT. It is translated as CASSTPSDSGTEAFF.

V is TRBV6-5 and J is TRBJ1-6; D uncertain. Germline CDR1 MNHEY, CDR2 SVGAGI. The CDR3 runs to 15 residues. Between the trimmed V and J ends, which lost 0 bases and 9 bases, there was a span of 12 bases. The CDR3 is CASSYSVTRSSPLHF. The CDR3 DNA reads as TGTGCCAGCAGTTACTCGGTAACGCGTAGTTCACCCCTCCACTTT.

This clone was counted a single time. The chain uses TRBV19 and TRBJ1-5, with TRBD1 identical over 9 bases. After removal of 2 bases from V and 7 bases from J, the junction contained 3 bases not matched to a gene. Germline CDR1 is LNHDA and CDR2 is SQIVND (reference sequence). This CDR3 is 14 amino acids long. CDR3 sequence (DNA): TGTGCCAGTAGTATAAGACAGGGGGTACAGCCCCAGCATTTT. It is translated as CASSIRQGVQPQHF.

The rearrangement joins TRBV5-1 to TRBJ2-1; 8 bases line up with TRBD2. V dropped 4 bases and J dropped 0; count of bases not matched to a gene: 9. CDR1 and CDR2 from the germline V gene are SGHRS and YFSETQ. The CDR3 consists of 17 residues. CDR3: CASSPGGAPSSYNEQFF. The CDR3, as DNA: TGCGCCAGCAGCCCCGGGGGGGCCCCCAGCTCCTACAATGAGCAGTTCTTC.

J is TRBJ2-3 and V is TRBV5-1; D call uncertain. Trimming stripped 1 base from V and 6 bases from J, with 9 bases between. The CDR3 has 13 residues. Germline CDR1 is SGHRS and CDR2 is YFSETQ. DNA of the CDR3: TGCGCCAGCAGCTTGTTTGCGGAGGATACGCAGTATTTT. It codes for CASSLFAEDTQYF.

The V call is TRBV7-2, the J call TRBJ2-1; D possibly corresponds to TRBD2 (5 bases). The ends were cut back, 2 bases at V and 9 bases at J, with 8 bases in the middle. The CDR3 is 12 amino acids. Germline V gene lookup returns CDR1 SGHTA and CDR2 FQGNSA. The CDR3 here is CASSLRGVEQFF. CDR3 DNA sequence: TGTGCCAGCAGCTTACGGGGAGTTGAGCAGTTCTTC. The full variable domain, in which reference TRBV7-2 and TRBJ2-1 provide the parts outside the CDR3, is GAGVSQSPSNKVTEKGKDVELRCDPISGHTALYWYRQSLGQGLEFLIYFQGNSAPDKSGLPSDRFSAERTGGSVSTLTIQRTQQEDSAVYLCASSLRGVEQFFGPGTRLTVL.

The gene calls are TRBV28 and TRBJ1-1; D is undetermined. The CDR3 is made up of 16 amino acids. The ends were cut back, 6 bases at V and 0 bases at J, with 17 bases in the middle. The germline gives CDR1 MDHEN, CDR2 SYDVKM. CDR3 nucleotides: TGTGCCAGCAGGAGTATGACTCTCGGCGTGAACACTGAAGCTTTCTTT. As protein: CASRSMTLGVNTEAFF.

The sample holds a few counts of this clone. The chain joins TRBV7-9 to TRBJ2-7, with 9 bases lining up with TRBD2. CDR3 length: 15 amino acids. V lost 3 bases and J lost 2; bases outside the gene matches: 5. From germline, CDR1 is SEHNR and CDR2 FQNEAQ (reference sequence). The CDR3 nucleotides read TGTGCCAGCAGCTTGTCTGGCGGGAGGGCCTACGAGCAGTACTTC. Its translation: CASSLSGGRAYEQYF.

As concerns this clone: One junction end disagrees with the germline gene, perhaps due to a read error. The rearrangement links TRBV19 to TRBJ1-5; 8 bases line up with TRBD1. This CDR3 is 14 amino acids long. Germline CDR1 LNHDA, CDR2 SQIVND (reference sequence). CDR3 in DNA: TGTGCCAGCAATACAGGGGGAACCGATCAGCCCCAGAATTTT. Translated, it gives CASNTGGTDQPQNF.

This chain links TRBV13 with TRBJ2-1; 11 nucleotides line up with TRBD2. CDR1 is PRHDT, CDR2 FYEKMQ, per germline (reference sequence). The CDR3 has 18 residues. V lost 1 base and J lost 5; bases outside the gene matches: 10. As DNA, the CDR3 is TGTGCCAGCAGCTTAGCCACACTAGCGGGAGCCCTGCACAATGAGCAGTTCTTC. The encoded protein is CASSLATLAGALHNEQFF.

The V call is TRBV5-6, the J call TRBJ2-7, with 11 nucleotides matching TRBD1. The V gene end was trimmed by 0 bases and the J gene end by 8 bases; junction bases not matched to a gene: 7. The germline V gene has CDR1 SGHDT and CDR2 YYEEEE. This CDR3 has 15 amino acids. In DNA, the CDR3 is TGTGCCAGCAGCTTGGCCGGGACAGGGGGTAATCAGCAGTACTTC. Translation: CASSLAGTGGNQQYF.

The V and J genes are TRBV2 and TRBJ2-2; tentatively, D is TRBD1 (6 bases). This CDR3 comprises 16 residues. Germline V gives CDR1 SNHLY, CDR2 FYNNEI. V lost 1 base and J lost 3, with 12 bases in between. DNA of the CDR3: TGTGCCAGCAGTGAAGGGGGGCGAGGGGACACCGGGGAGCTGTTTTTT. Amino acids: CASSEGGRGDTGELFF.

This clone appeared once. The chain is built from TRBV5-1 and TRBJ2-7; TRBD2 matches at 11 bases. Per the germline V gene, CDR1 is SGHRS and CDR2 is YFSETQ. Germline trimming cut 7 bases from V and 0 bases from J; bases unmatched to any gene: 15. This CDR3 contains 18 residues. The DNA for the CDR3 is TGCGCCAGCCCTGTCCGGGGTAGCGGGAGGGTCCCCTCCTACGAGCAGTACTTC. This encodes CASPVRGSGRVPSYEQYF.

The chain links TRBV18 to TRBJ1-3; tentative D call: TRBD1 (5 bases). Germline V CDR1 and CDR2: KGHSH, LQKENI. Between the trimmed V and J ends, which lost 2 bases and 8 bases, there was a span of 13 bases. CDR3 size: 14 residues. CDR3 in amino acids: CASSPTRGKDTIYF. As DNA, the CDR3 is TGTGCCAGCTCACCAACCCGGGGGAAGGACACCATATATTTT.

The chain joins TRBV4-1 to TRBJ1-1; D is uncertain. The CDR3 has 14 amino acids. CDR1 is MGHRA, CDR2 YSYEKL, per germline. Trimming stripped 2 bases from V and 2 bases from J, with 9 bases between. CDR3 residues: CASSQFTENTEAFF. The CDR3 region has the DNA TGCGCCAGCAGCCAATTTACAGAAAACACTGAAGCTTTCTTT.